What follows are 27 T cell receptor beta chains derived from one specimen sequenced in a study of beta chain features in type 1 diabetes. The study's findings and limits: Within each of all four CD4+ subsets, Type 1 diabetes patients had TCRB CDR3s that were moderately but significantly shorter.

Isolated RNA was reverse transcribed in full, so expressed TCRB transcripts were sequenced. The data were produced by immunoSEQ multiplex PCR, yet TCRdb's version contains in-frame clones alone and is incomplete. Among roughly 300,000 clones listed, roughly a tenth were seen once. Their antigens remain unidentified. The sequenced material came from central memory CD4+ T cells from blood. The receptors were sampled from a young man with type 1 diabetes.

This clone was counted between two and nine times. The J gene is TRBJ2-4, the V gene TRBV19; 8 bases are a match to TRBD2. V trimming: 3 bases; J trimming: 5 bases; junction bases outside the gene matches: 6. The V gene's germline CDR1 is LNHDA and CDR2 SQIVND (reference sequence). CDR3 length: 15 residues. CDR3 protein: CASSIEGTSQNIQYF. As DNA, the CDR3 is TGTGCCAGTAGTATTGAGGGGACTAGTCAAAACATTCAGTACTTC.

This clone was counted only a few times. In nucleotides, the CDR3 is TGTGCCAGCAGTTACGCAGCCCCTGGAAAACTGTTTTTT. Its protein is CASSYAAPGKLFF. The chain links TRBV6-6 to TRBJ1-4; no clear D. The CDR3 has 13 residues. Trimming shortened V by 2 bases and J by 10 bases, and 11 bases separated the two germline ends. The germline V gene encodes CDR1 MNHNY and CDR2 SVGAGI (reference sequence).

The V call is TRBV5-1, the J call TRBJ1-2; D possibly corresponds to TRBD1 (6 bases). Looked up from germline, CDR1 is SGHRS and CDR2 is YFSETQ. Trimming removed 1 base at V and 8 bases at J, with 21 bases between. This CDR3 is built from 16 residues. This chain's CDR3 is CASSLTGMRGRAGYTF. The CDR3 nucleotides are TGCGCCAGCAGCTTGACAGGGATGAGAGGGCGTGCGGGCTACACCTTC.

Only a few counts were recorded for this clone. The V call is TRBV7-7, the J call TRBJ2-7; no clear D gene. Trimming pared 6 bases from V and 0 bases from J, leaving 24 bases between. Per germline, CDR1 SSHAT and CDR2 FNYEAQ (reference sequence). The CDR3 sequence is 18 residues long. CDR3 sequence (DNA): TGTGCCAGCAGGCTCCCCTTCGATAATCCTGGCGGCTCCTACGAGCAGTACTTC. Encoded protein: CASRLPFDNPGGSYEQYF.

The rearrangement links TRBV19 to TRBJ1-4; D gene ambiguous. V lost 4 bases and J lost 0, with 6 bases in between. This CDR3 is 14 amino acids long. CDR1 is LNHDA and CDR2 is SQIVND in the germline V gene (reference sequence). The DNA for the CDR3 is TGTGCCAGTAGTAGCAGTGCAACTAATGAAAAACTGTTTTTT. Translating it yields CASSSSATNEKLFF.

In its sample, this clone was seen a few times. This sequence joins TRBV5-1 and TRBJ2-4, with 10 bases lining up with TRBD2. V trimming: 2 bases; J trimming: 5 bases; junction bases outside the gene matches: 4. This CDR3 has 15 residues. Germline assignment: CDR1 SGHRS and CDR2 YFSETQ. CDR3 in amino acids: CASSLTSGVQNIQYF. In nucleotides, the CDR3 is TGCGCCAGCAGCTTAACTAGCGGGGTTCAAAACATTCAGTACTTC.

This clone was seen more than once but under ten times. This sample also contains other DNA sequences that code for the same CDR3. The V call is TRBV15, the J call TRBJ2-6; D gene unclear. The CDR3 length is 15 residues. The V end was cut by 0 bases, the J end by 0 bases, with 3 bases between. The germline V gene has CDR1 LNHNV and CDR2 YYDKDF (reference sequence). CDR3 sequence: CATSRDRSGANVLTF. CDR3 bases: TGTGCCACCAGCAGAGACCGCTCTGGGGCCAACGTCCTGACTTTC.

The V call is TRBV21-1, the J call TRBJ2-1; TRBD2 is the table's D call, not checked against the DNA. TRBV21-1 represents a pseudogene. This CDR3 has 14 amino acids. CDR3 bases: TGTGCCAGCAGCGGGACTCTGTCCTACAATGAGCAGTTCTTC. Protein: CASSGTLSYNEQFF.

The chain combines TRBV2 with TRBJ1-2, with TRBD1 matching 8 bases. The V gene end was trimmed by 6 bases and the J gene end by 4 bases; junction bases not matched to a gene: 13. Looked up from germline, CDR1 is SNHLY and CDR2 is FYNNEI. The CDR3 length is 16 residues. CDR3 in DNA: TGTGCCAGCAGCGACACCACCACGGACAGGGCCTATGGCTACACCTTC. This sequence encodes CASSDTTTDRAYGYTF. The whole variable domain, remainder taken from reference TRBV2 and TRBJ1-2, is EPEVTQTPSHQVTQMGQEVILRCVPISNHLYFYWYRQILGQKVEFLVSFYNNEISEKSEIFDDQFSVERPDGSNFTLKIRSTKLEDSAMYFCASSDTTTDRAYGYTFGSGTRLTVV.

The V call is TRBV2, the J call TRBJ1-6; D possibly corresponds to TRBD1 (6 bases). Germline V CDR1 and CDR2: SNHLY, FYNNEI. The CDR3 spans 13 residues. The V and J ends lost 9 bases and 8 bases respectively, with 14 bases between them. CDR3: CASNRETDSPLHF. The CDR3 DNA sequence: TGTGCCAGTAACAGGGAGACGGATTCACCCCTCCACTTT. Full variable domain (missing parts from reference TRBV2 and TRBJ1-6): EPEVTQTPSHQVTQMGQEVILRCVPISNHLYFYWYRQILGQKVEFLVSFYNNEISEKSEIFDDQFSVERPDGSNFTLKIRSTKLEDSAMYFCASNRETDSPLHFGNGTRLTVT.

Only a few counts were recorded for this clone. Other DNA sequences within the sample encode an identical CDR3. The genes are TRBV7-2 and TRBJ2-3; TRBD2 might be the D (5 bases). Per the germline V gene, CDR1 is SGHTA and CDR2 is FQGNSA. CDR3 length: 13 residues. V lost 0 bases to trimming and J lost 5 bases, with 6 bases between them. CDR3 nucleotide sequence: TGTGCCAGCAGCTTAGCACTAGGAGATACGCAGTATTTT. Translation gives CASSLALGDTQYF.

This clone was counted between two and nine times. This chain joins TRBV21-1 and TRBJ1-2. TRBV21-1 has pseudogene status. This CDR3 is 14 amino acids long. Written as DNA, the CDR3 is TGTGCCGCTATTCTCGGGGGCGGATCCTATGGCTACACCTTC. Encoded protein: CAAILGGGSYGYTF.

V gene TRBV9 combines with J gene TRBJ1-4; unclear D gene. The V gene's germline CDR1 is SGDLS and CDR2 YYNGEE. The CDR3 spans 15 residues. Trimming left V 4 bases short and J 2 bases short, with 12 bases between. CDR3 in amino acids: CASSLRPATNEKLFF. The CDR3 nucleotides are TGTGCCAGCAGCTTACGACCCGCTACTAATGAAAAACTGTTTTTT.

The gene calls are TRBV7-2 and TRBJ2-1; TRBD1 agrees at 8 bases. The germline gives CDR1 SGHTA, CDR2 FQGNSA. The CDR3 is 16 residues long. V lost 4 bases, J lost 9 bases, and 14 bases stayed unmatched. CDR3 amino acids: CASSWTGFGQVREQFF. DNA for the CDR3: TGTGCCAGCAGCTGGACAGGGTTCGGCCAGGTCCGTGAGCAGTTCTTC.

This clone was recorded a few times. The genes are TRBV30 and TRBJ1-2, with 10 bases identical to TRBD1. Trimming at V came to 7 bases and at J to 7 bases, leaving 12 bases not matched to a gene. The CDR3 loop spans 14 amino acids. CDR1 is GTSNPN and CDR2 is SVGIG in the germline V gene (reference sequence). CDR3 residues: CAYYSGTGASGYTF. CDR3 nucleotides: TGTGCCTACTACTCCGGGACAGGGGCATCTGGCTACACCTTC. Full variable domain (remainder filled in from reference TRBV30 and TRBJ1-2): SQTIHQWPATLVQPVGSPLSLECTVEGTSNPNLYWYRQAAGRGLQLLFYSVGIGQISSEVPQNLSASRPQDRQFILSSKKLLLSDSGFYLCAYYSGTGASGYTFGSGTRLTVV.

The CDR3 region has the DNA TGTGCCAGCAGTGCAACGTCGAGATTCTCTGGGGCCAACGTCCTGACTTTC. Translation gives CASSATSRFSGANVLTF. The gene calls are TRBV25-1 and TRBJ2-6, with D uncertain. Germline-derived CDR1 and CDR2 are MGHDK and SYGVNS. The V end lost 4 bases, the J end lost 0 bases, and 13 bases lay between the germline ends. CDR3 size: 17 residues.

The sample holds a few counts of this clone. The rearrangement joins TRBV6-1 to TRBJ2-7, with D possibly TRBD1 on 6 matching bases. The CDR3 length is 11 residues. Trimming cost V 10 bases and J 4 bases, with 11 bases left between them. Germline CDR1 reads MNHNS; CDR2 reads SASEGT. CDR3 residues: CATSDRYEQYF. CDR3 nucleotide sequence: TGTGCCACCTCGGACAGATACGAGCAGTACTTC.

The chain couples TRBV5-1 to TRBJ1-1; weak D call: TRBD1 (5 bases). V gave up 0 bases and J gave up 7 bases, with 13 bases separating them. Germline CDR1 is SGHRS and CDR2 is YFSETQ. There are 14 residues in the CDR3. The DNA for the CDR3 is TGCGCCAGCAGCTTGGCTCCAGGGAAGAGTGAAGCTTTCTTT. Translated: CASSLAPGKSEAFF.

This clone was seen ten or more times. The V and J genes are TRBV19 and TRBJ2-1; the D gene could be TRBD1 or TRBD2 (5 bases each). Trimming took 4 bases from V and 12 from J, leaving 13 bases between them. The germline gives CDR1 LNHDA, CDR2 SQIVND (reference sequence). The CDR3 extends over 12 amino acids. The DNA for the CDR3 is TGTGCCAGTAGTACAACCGGGACCCGGCAGTTCTTC. Translating it yields CASSTTGTRQFF. Based on the CDR3 plus reference TRBV19 and TRBJ2-1, the full variable domain is DGGITQSPKYLFRKEGQNVTLSCEQNLNHDAMYWYRQDPGQGLRLIYYSQIVNDFQKGDIAEGYSVSREKKESFPLTVTSAQKNPTAFYLCASSTTGTRQFFGPGTRLTVL.

V usage is TRBV10-2 and J usage is TRBJ2-3, with a weak D call TRBD2 (6 bases). CDR1 is WSHSY, CDR2 SAAADI, per germline. The V end lost 6 bases, the J end lost 3 bases, and 13 bases lay between the germline ends. There are 14 residues in the CDR3. DNA for the CDR3: TGCGCCAGCAGGAAAGGGGACTTAACAGATACGCAGTATTTT. Translated, it gives CASRKGDLTDTQYF.

This chain links TRBV6-1 with TRBJ2-3, with no clear D. The germline V gene encodes CDR1 MNHNS and CDR2 SASEGT. The CDR3 runs to 13 residues. V shed 5 bases and J shed 1 base, with 7 bases lying between them. CDR3: CASSNDGTDTQYF. The CDR3 DNA reads as TGTGCCAGCAGTAACGACGGCACAGATACGCAGTATTTT.

Many counts were recorded for this clone. The same CDR3 is also encoded by other DNA sequences in this sample. The CDR3: CASSLGRAYEQYF. The CDR3 DNA reads TGTGCCAGCAGCTTAGGAAGGGCCTACGAGCAGTACTTC. The V and J genes are TRBV7-2 and TRBJ2-7; no reliable D call. The CDR3 extends over 13 amino acids. Germline CDR1 and CDR2: SGHTA and FQGNSA. V gave up 1 base and J gave up 2 bases, with 6 bases separating them.

This clone was seen ten or more times. This rearrangement joins TRBV5-4 to TRBJ1-1; possibly TRBD1 for D (6 bases). The V gene lost 4 bases and the J gene lost 4 bases, with 20 bases spanning the gap. The CDR3 has 16 amino acids. Germline CDR1 SGHNT, CDR2 YYREEE (reference sequence). The CDR3 protein is CASSREGRGAGTEAFF. The CDR3 DNA sequence: TGTGCCAGCAGCCGGGAGGGACGGGGGGCCGGCACTGAAGCTTTCTTT. Full variable domain (remainder filled in from reference TRBV5-4 and TRBJ1-1): ETGVTQSPTHLIKTRGQQVTLRCSSQSGHNTVSWYQQALGQGPQFIFQYYREEENGRGNFPPRFSGLQFPNYSSELNVNALELDDSALYLCASSREGRGAGTEAFFGQGTRLTVV.

A few counts support this clone. This specimen includes other DNA sequences encoding the same CDR3. The chain is built from TRBV7-9 and TRBJ2-5; D gene ambiguous. Germline loops: CDR1 SEHNR, CDR2 FQNEAQ (reference sequence). The germline V and J ends were trimmed by 5 bases and 5 bases, with 6 bases remaining between them. The CDR3 runs 11 residues. The CDR3 protein is CASSSIETQYF. In nucleotides, the CDR3 is TGTGCCAGCAGCAGCATCGAGACCCAGTACTTC.

The chain has TRBV7-8 and TRBJ1-5, with D perhaps matching TRBD1 (5 bases). The CDR3 is 17 amino acids. V lost 1 base to trimming and J lost 2 bases, with 15 bases between them. Germline V gives CDR1 SGHVS, CDR2 FQNEAQ. CDR3 region: CASSLDVWGGGNQPQHF. The CDR3 bases are TGTGCCAGCAGCTTAGACGTCTGGGGGGGTGGCAATCAGCCCCAGCATTTT. Looking up the rest from reference TRBV7-8 and TRBJ1-5 gives the full variable domain: GAGVSQSPRYKVAKRGQDVALRCDPISGHVSLFWYQQALGQGPEFLTYFQNEAQLDKSGLPSDRFFAERPEGSVSTLKIQRTQQEDSAVYLCASSLDVWGGGNQPQHFGDGTRLSIL.

This clone was recorded at least ten times. This chain links TRBV10-1 with TRBJ2-6; D is undetermined. This CDR3 is 16 amino acids long. CDR1 is WNHNN and CDR2 is SYGVQD in the germline V gene (reference sequence). V was shortened by 0 bases and J by 0 bases, with 6 bases between the two germline ends. The CDR3 spells CASSESSISGANVLTF. As DNA, the CDR3 is TGCGCCAGCAGTGAGTCCAGCATCTCTGGGGCCAACGTCCTGACTTTC.

This clone was counted many times. The chain is built from TRBV28 and TRBJ1-2; D uncertain. Germline CDR1 reads MDHEN; CDR2 reads SYDVKM. This CDR3 has 13 residues. Trimming pared 6 bases from V and 3 bases from J, leaving 11 bases between. CDR3 nucleotide sequence: TGTGCCAGCAGGCCAACGGACTACTATGGCTACACCTTC. Its protein product is CASRPTDYYGYTF.